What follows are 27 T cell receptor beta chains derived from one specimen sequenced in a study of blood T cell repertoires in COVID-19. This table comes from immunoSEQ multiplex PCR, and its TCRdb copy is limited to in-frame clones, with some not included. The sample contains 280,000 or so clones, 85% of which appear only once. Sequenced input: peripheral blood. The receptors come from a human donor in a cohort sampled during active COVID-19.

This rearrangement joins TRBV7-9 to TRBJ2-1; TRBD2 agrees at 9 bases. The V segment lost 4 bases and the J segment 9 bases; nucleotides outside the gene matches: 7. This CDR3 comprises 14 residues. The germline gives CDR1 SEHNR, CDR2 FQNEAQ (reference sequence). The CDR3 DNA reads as TGTGCCAGCAGCTGGGGACTAGCAGTTGGTGAGCAGTTCTTC. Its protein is CASSWGLAVGEQFF.

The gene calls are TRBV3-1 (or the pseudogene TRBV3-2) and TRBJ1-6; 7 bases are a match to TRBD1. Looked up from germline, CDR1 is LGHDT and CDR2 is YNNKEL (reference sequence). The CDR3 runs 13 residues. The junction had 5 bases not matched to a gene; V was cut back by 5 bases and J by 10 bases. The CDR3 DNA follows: TGTGCCAGCAGCGCAGCAGGGGGATCACCCCTCCACTTT. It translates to CASSAAGGSPLHF.

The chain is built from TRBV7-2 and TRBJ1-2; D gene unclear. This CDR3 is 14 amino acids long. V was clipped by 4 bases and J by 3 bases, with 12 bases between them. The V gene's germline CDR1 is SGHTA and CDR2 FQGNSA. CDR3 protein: CASSSLERYYGYTF. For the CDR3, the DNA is TGTGCCAGCAGCTCCCTTGAGAGGTACTATGGCTACACCTTC. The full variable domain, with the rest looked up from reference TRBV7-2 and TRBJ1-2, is GAGVSQSPSNKVTEKGKDVELRCDPISGHTALYWYRQSLGQGLEFLIYFQGNSAPDKSGLPSDRFSAERTGGSVSTLTIQRTQQEDSAVYLCASSSLERYYGYTFGSGTRLTVV.

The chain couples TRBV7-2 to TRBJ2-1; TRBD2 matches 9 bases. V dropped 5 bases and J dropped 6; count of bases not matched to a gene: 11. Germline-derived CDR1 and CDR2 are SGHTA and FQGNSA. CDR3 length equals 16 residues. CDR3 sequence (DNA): TGTGCCAGCAGCACCTTTAGCGGGAGTAAGGCCAATGAGCAGTTCTTC. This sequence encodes CASSTFSGSKANEQFF.

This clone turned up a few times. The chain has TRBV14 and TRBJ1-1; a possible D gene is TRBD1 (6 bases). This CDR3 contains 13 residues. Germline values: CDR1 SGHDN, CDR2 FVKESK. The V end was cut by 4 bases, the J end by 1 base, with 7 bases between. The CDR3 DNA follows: TGTGCCAGCAGCCGGGGACAGAACACTGAAGCTTTCTTT. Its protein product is CASSRGQNTEAFF.

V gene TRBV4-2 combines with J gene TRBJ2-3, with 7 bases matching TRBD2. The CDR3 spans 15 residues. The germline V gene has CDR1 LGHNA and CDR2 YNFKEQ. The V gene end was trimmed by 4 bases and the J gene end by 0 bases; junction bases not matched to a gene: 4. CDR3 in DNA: TGTGCCAGCAGCCCGACTAGCCCAAGCACAGATACGCAGTATTTT. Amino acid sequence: CASSPTSPSTDTQYF.

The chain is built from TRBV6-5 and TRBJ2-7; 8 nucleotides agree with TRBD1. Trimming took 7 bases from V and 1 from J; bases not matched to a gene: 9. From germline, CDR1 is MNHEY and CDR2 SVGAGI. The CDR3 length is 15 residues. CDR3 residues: CASTIGQGGSYEQYF. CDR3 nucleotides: TGTGCCAGCACCATAGGACAGGGTGGGTCCTACGAGCAGTACTTC.

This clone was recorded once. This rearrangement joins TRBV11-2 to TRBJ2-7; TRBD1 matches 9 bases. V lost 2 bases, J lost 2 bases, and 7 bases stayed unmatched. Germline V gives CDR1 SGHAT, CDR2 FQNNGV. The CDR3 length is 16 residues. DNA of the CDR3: TGTGCCAGCAGCTTAATCGCCGGGACAGGGACCTACGAGCAGTACTTC. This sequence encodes CASSLIAGTGTYEQYF.

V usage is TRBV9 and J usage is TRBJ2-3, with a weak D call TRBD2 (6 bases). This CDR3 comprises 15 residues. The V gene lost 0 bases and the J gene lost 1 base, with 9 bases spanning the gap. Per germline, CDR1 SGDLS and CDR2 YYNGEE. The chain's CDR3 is CASSVEERGTDTQYF. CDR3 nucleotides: TGTGCCAGCAGCGTAGAAGAGCGGGGCACAGATACGCAGTATTTT.

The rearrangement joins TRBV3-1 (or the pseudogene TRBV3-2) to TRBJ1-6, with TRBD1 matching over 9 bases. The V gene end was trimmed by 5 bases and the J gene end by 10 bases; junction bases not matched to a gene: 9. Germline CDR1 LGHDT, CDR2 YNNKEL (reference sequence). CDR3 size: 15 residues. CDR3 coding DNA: TGTGCCAGCAGCGCCGGGACAGGGAATAGCTCACCCCTCCACTTT. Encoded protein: CASSAGTGNSSPLHF.

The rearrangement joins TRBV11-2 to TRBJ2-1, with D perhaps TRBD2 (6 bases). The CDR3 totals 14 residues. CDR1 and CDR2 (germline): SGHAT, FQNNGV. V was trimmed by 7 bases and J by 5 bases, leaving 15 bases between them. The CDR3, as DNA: TGTGCCAGCAACTTGGGGGAGGCTCACAATGAGCAGTTCTTC. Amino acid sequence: CASNLGEAHNEQFF.

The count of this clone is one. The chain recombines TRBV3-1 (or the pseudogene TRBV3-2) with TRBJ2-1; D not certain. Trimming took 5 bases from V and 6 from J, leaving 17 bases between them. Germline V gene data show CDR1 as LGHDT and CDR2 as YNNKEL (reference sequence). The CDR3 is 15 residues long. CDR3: CASSIRPRPVNEQFF. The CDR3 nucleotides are TGTGCCAGCAGCATCCGACCGAGGCCTGTCAATGAGCAGTTCTTC.

The CDR3 sequence: CASSWGTGLYEKLFF. The CDR3 DNA follows: TGTGCCAGCAGCTGGGGGACAGGGTTATATGAAAAACTGTTTTTT. This chain connects TRBV5-6 to TRBJ1-4, with TRBD1 identical over 9 bases. The germline V gene has CDR1 SGHDT and CDR2 YYEEEE. The CDR3 totals 15 residues. Unmatched junction bases numbered 6, after V lost 3 bases and J lost 6 bases.

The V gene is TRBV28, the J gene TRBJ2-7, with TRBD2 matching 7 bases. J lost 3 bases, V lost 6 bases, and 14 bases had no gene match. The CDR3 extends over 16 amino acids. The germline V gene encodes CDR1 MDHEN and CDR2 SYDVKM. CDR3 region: CASSPRLGGSIYEQYF. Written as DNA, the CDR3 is TGTGCCAGCAGCCCCAGGCTAGGCGGGAGTATCTACGAGCAGTACTTC.

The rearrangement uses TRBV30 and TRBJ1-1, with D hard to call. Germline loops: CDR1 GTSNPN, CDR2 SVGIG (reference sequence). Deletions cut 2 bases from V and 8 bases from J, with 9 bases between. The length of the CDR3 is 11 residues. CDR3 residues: CAWSILYEAFF. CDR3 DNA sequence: TGTGCCTGGAGTATACTATACGAAGCTTTCTTT.

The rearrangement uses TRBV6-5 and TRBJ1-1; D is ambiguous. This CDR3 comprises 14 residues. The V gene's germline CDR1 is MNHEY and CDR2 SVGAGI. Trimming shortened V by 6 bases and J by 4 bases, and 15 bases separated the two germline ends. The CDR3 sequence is CASSGGSLGTEAFF. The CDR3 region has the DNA TGTGCCAGCAGCGGCGGCTCCTTAGGCACTGAAGCTTTCTTT.

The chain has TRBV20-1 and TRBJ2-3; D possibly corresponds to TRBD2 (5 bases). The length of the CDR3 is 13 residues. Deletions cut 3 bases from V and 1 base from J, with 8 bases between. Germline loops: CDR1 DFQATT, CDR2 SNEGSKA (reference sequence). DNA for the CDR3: TGCAGTGCTAGTCTAGCAGGCACAGATACGCAGTATTTT. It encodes CSASLAGTDTQYF.

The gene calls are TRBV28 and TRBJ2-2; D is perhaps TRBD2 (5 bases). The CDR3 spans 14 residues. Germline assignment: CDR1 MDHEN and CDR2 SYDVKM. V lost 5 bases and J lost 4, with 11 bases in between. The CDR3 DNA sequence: TGTGCCAGCAGTATTTCGAGCGGCACCGGGGAGCTGTTTTTT. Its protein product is CASSISSGTGELFF.

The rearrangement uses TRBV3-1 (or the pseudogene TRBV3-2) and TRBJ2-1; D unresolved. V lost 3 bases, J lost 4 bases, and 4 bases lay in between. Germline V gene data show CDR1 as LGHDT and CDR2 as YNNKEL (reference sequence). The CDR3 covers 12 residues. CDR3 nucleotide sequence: TGTGCCAGCAGCCAGCGATACAATGAGCAGTTCTTC. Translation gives CASSQRYNEQFF.

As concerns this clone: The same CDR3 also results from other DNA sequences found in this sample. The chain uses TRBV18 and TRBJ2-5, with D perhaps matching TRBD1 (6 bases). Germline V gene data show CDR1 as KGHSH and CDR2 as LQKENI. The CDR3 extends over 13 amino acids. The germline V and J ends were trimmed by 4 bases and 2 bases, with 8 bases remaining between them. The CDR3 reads CASSLGQQETQYF. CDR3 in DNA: TGTGCCAGCTCACTCGGACAGCAAGAGACCCAGTACTTC.

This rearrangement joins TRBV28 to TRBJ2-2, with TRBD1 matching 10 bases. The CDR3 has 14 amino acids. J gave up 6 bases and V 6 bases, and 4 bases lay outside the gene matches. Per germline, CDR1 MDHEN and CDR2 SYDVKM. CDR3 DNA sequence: TGTGCCAGCAGGGGACAGGGGACATCCGGGGAGCTGTTTTTT. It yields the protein CASRGQGTSGELFF.

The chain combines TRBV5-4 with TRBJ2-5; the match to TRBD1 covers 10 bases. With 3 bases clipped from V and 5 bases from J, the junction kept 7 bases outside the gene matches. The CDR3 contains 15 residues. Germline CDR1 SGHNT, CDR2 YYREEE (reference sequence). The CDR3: CASSYRPDRGETQYF. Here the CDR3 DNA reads TGTGCCAGCAGCTACCGCCCGGACAGGGGGGAGACCCAGTACTTC.

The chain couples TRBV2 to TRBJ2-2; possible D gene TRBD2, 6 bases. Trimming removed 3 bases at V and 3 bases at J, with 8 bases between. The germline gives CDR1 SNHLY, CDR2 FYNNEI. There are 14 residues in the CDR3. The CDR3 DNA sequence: TGTGCCAGCAGTGATGGGGGGTACACCGGGGAGCTGTTTTTT. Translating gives CASSDGGYTGELFF.

CDR3 sequence (DNA): TGCGCCAGCAACCCTTTGCCTAGCGGGACTTCCTACAATGAGCAGTTCTTC. It yields the protein CASNPLPSGTSYNEQFF. This sequence joins TRBV5-1 and TRBJ2-1, with 9 bases fitting TRBD2. With 6 bases clipped from V and 1 base from J, the junction kept 11 bases outside the gene matches. Germline CDR1 SGHRS, CDR2 YFSETQ. CDR3 length: 17 residues.

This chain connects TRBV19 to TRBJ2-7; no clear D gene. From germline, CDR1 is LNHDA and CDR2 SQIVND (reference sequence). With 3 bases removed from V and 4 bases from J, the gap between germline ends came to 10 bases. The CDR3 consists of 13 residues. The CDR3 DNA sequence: TGTGCCAGTAGTATCACGACATCTTACGAGCAGTACTTC. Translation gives CASSITTSYEQYF.

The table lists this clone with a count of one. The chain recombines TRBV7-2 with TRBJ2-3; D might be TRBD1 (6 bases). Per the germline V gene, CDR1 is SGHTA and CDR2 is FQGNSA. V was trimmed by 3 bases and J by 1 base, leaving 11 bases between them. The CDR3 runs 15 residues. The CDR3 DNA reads TGTGCCAGCAGCTTGGGGGCAGGGGGCACAGATACGCAGTATTTT. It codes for CASSLGAGGTDTQYF.

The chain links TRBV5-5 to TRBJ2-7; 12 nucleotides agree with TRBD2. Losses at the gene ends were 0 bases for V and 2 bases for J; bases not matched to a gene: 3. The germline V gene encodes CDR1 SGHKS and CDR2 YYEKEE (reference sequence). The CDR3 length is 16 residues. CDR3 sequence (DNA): TGTGCCAGCAGCTTGGACCTAGCGGGAGGGCCCTACGAGCAGTACTTC. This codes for CASSLDLAGGPYEQYF.